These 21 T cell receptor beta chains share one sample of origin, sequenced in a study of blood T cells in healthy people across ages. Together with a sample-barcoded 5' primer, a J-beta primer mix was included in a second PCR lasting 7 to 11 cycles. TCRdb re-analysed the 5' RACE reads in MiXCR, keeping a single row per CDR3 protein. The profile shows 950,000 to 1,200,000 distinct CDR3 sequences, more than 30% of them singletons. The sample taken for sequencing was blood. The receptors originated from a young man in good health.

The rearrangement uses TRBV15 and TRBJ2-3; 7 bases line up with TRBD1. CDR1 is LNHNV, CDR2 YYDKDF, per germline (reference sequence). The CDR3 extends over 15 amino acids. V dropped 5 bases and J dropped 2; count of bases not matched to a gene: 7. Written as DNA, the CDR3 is TGTGCCACCAGCGTCGGACAGGCCTACACAGATACGCAGTATTTT. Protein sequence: CATSVGQAYTDTQYF.

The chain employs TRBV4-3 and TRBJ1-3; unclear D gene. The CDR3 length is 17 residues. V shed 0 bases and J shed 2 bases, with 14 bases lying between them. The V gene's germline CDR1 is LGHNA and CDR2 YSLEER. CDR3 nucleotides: TGCGCCAGCAGCCAAGACTTTCCAGACCCTACTGGAAACACCATATATTTT. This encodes CASSQDFPDPTGNTIYF.

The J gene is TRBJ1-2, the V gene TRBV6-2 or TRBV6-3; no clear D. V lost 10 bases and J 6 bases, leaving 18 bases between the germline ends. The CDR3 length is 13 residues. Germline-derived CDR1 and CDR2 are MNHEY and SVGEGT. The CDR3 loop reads CATQDQFFDGYTF. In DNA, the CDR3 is TGTGCCACCCAAGATCAGTTCTTCGATGGCTACACCTTC.

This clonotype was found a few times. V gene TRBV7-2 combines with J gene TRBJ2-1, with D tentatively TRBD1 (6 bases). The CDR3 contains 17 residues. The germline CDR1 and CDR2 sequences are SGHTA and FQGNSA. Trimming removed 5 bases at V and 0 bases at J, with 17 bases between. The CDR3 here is CASSPAGQISSYNEQFF. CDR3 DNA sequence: TGTGCCAGCAGCCCGGCCGGACAGATCAGCTCCTACAATGAGCAGTTCTTC.

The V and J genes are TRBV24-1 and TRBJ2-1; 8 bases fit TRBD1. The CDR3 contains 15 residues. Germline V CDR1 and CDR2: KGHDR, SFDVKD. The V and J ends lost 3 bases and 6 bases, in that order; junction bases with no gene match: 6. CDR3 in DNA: TGTGCCACCAGTGATGGACAGGGTTACATCAATGAGCAGTTCTTC. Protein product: CATSDGQGYINEQFF.

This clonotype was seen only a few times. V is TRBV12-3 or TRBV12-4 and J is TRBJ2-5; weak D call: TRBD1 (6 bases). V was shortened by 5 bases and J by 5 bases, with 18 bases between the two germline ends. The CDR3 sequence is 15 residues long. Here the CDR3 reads CASSPDSEGVETQYF. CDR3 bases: TGTGCCAGCAGTCCGGACAGTGAGGGGGTGGAGACCCAGTACTTC.

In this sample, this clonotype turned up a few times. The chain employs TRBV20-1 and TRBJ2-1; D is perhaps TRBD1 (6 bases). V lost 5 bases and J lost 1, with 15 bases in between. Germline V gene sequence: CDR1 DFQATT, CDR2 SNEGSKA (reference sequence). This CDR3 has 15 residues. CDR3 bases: TGCAGTGCTGGAGGACAGACTGTTTCCTACAATGAGCAGTTCTTC. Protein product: CSAGGQTVSYNEQFF.

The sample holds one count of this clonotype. The CDR3 DNA sequence: TGTGCCAGCAGCGAAGTCAACCACAATGAGCAGTACTTC. It is translated as CASSEVNHNEQYF. The chain uses TRBV7-2 and TRBJ2-1; D gene ambiguous. The last part of the DNA fits TRBJ2-7 better; the J call may be wrong. Germline CDR1 is SGHTA and CDR2 is FQGNSA. This CDR3 has 13 residues.

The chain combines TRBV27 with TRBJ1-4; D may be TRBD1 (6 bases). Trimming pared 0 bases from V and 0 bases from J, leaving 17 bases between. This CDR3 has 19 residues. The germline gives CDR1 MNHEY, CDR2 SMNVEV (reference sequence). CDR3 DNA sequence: TGTGCCAGCAGTTTATCGAGACGGCGGGGGGGCACAACTAATGAAAAACTGTTTTTT. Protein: CASSLSRRRGGTTNEKLFF. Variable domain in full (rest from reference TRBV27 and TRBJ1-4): EAQVTQNPRYLITVTGKKLTVTCSQNMNHEYMSWYRQDPGLGLRQIYYSMNVEVTDKGDVPEGYKVSRKEKRNFPLILESPSPNQTSLYFCASSLSRRRGGTTNEKLFFGSGTQLSVL.

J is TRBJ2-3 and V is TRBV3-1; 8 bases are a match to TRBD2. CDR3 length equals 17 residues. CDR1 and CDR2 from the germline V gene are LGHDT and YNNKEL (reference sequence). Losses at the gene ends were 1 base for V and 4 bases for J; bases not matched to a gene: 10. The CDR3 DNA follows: TGTGCCAGCAGCCAAGTGGAGGGATTAGCGGGGCCAGATACGCAGTATTTT. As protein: CASSQVEGLAGPDTQYF.

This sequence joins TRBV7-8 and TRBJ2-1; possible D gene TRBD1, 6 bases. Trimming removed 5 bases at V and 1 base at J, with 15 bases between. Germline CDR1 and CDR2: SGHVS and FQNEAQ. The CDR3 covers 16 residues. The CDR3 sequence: CASSLRQVGSYNEQFF. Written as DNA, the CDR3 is TGTGCCAGCAGCCTCCGACAGGTGGGGTCCTACAATGAGCAGTTCTTC.

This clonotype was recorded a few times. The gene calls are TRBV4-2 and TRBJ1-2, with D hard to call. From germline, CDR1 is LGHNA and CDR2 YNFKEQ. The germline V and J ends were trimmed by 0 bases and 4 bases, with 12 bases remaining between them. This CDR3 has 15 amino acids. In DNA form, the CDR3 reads TGTGCCAGCAGCCAAGATTTCGTTGTCGGCTATGGCTACACCTTC. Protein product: CASSQDFVVGYGYTF.

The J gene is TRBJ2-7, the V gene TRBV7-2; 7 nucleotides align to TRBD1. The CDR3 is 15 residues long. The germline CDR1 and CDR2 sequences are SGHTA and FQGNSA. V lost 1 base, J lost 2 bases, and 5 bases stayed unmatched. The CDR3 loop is CASSLGGQATYEQYF. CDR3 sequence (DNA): TGTGCCAGCAGCTTAGGAGGACAGGCTACCTACGAGCAGTACTTC.

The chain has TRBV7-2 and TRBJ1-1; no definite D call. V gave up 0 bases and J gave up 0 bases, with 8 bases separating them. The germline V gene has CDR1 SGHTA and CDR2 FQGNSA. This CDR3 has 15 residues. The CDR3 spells CASSLAAEMNTEAFF. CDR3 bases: TGTGCCAGCAGCTTAGCGGCGGAGATGAACACTGAAGCTTTCTTT. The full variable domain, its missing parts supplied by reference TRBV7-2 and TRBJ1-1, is GAGVSQSPSNKVTEKGKDVELRCDPISGHTALYWYRQSLGQGLEFLIYFQGNSAPDKSGLPSDRFSAERTGGSVSTLTIQRTQQEDSAVYLCASSLAAEMNTEAFFGQGTRLTVV.

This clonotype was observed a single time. This chain's CDR3 is CSVVSRTRVASSYEQYF. DNA for the CDR3: TGCAGCGTTGTTTCTCGGACTAGGGTCGCCAGCTCCTACGAGCAGTACTTC. This rearrangement joins TRBV29-1 to TRBJ2-5; TRBD2 matches 7 bases. The better agreement between TRBJ2-7 and the DNA end casts doubt on the J call. The CDR3 has 17 amino acids. Germline-derived CDR1 and CDR2 are SQVTM and ANQGSEA.

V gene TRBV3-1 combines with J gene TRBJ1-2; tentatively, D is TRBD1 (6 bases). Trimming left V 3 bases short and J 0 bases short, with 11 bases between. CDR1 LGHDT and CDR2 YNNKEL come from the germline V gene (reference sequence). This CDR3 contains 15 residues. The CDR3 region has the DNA TGTGCCAGCAGCCAGGGAGACAGGCCTAACTATGGCTACACCTTC. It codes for CASSQGDRPNYGYTF.

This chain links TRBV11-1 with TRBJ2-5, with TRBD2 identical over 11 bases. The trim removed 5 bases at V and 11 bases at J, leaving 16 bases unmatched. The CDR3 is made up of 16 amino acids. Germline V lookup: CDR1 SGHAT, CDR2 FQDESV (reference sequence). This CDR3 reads CASSLGLAVSYNEQYF. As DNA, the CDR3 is TGTGCCAGCAGCCTGGGACTAGCGGTGTCCTACAATGAGCAGTACTTC. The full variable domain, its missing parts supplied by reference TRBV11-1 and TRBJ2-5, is EAEVAQSPRYKITEKSQAVAFWCDPISGHATLYWYRQILGQGPELLVQFQDESVVDDSQLPKDRFSAERLKGVDSTLKIQPAELGDSAMYLCASSLGLAVSYNEQYFGPGTRLLVL.

In nucleotides, the CDR3 is TGTGCCAGCAGTGCGACTCCAGGGGAGAATGAGCAGTTCTTC. Amino acid sequence: CASSATPGENEQFF. V is TRBV6-5 and J is TRBJ2-1; tentatively, D is TRBD1 (6 bases). Trimming took 5 bases from V and 7 from J, leaving 15 bases between them. This CDR3 contains 14 residues. Germline V gene sequence: CDR1 MNHEY, CDR2 SVGAGI.

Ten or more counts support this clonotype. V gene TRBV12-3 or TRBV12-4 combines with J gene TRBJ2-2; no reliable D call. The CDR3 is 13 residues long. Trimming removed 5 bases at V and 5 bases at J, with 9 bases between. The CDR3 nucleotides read TGTGCCAGCAGTCCTCCTTATACCGGGGAGCTGTTTTTT. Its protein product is CASSPPYTGELFF.

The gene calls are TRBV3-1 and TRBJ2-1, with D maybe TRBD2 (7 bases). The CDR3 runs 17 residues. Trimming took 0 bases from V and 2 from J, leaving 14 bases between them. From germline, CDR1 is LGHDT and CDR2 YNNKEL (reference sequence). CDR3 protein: CASSQDRTGGPYNEQFF. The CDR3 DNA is TGTGCCAGCAGCCAAGATAGAACGGGGGGCCCCTACAATGAGCAGTTCTTC.

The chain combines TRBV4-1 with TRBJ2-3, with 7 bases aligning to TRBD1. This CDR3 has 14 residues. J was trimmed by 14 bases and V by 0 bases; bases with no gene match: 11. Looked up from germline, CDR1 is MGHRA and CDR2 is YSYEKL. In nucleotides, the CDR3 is TGCGCCAGCAGCCAAGAACCGGAACAGGGGCGCGCGTATTTT. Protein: CASSQEPEQGRAYF.